This T cell receptor (beta chain) came from a study of shared clonotypes between healthy human individuals. Study information: The plates for each donor numbered three CD4 naive, three CD4 memory, two CD8 naive and one CD8 memory.

The CDR3 spans 14 residues. Between the trimmed V and J ends, which lost 4 bases and 2 bases, there was a span of 12 bases. Germline CDR1 and CDR2: SGDLS and YYNGEE. Sequenced by immunoSEQ multiplex PCR; TCRdb stores in-frame clones only, minus some. The sample consists of over a million clones, approximately 80% of them appearing once. General observations from the study: Donors were few, which limited the genetic and exposure-history diversity represented.

On this clone: What it binds is unknown.

Material: memory CD4+ T cells from PBMCs. Subset indicated: CD45RA-negative fraction. The TCR originated in a man aged 18 to 35 in good health. Some clones in this sample may be carry-over from other donors' samples. The chain employs TRBV9 and TRBJ1-2; the D is unclear. The CDR3 DNA reads as TGTGCCAGCAGCTCAGAACAGACAAACTATGGCTACACCTTC. It yields the protein CASSSEQTNYGYTF.